This T cell receptor beta chain was sequenced in a study of PD-1 blockade in mismatch repair-deficient tumors. Here immunoSEQ multiplex PCR was the method, and the copy in TCRdb shows in-frame clones only, minus some. The sample has around 30,000 clones, about 85% seen once. Germline lookup yields CDR1 SGHTA and CDR2 FQGTGA. The V and J ends lost 5 bases and 4 bases, in that order; junction bases with no gene match: 7. There are 15 residues in the CDR3. The V gene is TRBV7-3, the J gene TRBJ2-7; 11 bases align to TRBD2. This sequence originates from an adult with mismatch repair-deficient cancer. The sample in question was PBMCs, obtained less than 7 weeks after starting pembrolizumab. The CDR3 DNA follows: TGTGCCAGCAGCAAAACTAGCGGGAGTGTATACGAGCAGTACTTC. Residues: CASSKTSGSVYEQYF.